Shown below are 8 T cell receptor beta chains from a single sample sequenced in a study of molecular identifiers for immune sequencing clone quantification. TCRdb re-analysed the PCR reads in MiXCR, keeping a single row per CDR3 protein. This sample has about 300,000 distinct CDR3 sequences, with 20% to 25% found just once. The source material was naive CD8+ T cells from blood, with Jurkat cell RNA spiked in. Subset indicated: FACS-sorted CD8+CD4-CCR7+CD45RA+ naive T cells. The receptors come from a human donor in good health. Some libraries in this study had Jurkat cell RNA spiked in.

This clonotype has only a few counts. The genes are TRBV5-1 and TRBJ1-1, with D uncertain. CDR1 is SGHRS, CDR2 YFSETQ, per germline. This CDR3 is built from 16 residues. V gave up 0 bases and J gave up 0 bases, with 12 bases separating them. CDR3 region: CASSLDGALLNTEAFF. The CDR3 bases are TGCGCCAGCAGCTTGGATGGAGCTTTACTGAACACTGAAGCTTTCTTT.

A note on this clonotype: This may stem from a read error, because a much larger clone lies one nucleotide away. This sequence joins TRBV5-3 and TRBJ2-7, with D maybe TRBD2 (5 bases). TRBV5-3 is an ORF; its function is uncertain. The length of the CDR3 is 13 residues. CDR3 residues: CASSLAAGDEQYF. The DNA of the CDR3 is TGTGCCAGCAGCTTGGCCGCCGGGGACGAGCAGTACTTC.

This clonotype came up many times. The chain is built from TRBV4-3 and TRBJ1-6; no clear D. CDR1 is LGHNA, CDR2 YSLEER, per germline. Trimming left V 0 bases short and J 6 bases short, with 6 bases between. The CDR3 totals 14 residues. In DNA form, the CDR3 reads TGCGCCAGCAGCCAAGATATGAGTAATTCACCCCTCCACTTT. Residues: CASSQDMSNSPLHF.

This sequence joins TRBV20-1 and TRBJ2-6, with TRBD2 matching over 8 bases. This CDR3 is 19 amino acids long. Germline CDR1 is DFQATT and CDR2 is SNEGSKA (reference sequence). The J segment lost 0 bases and the V segment lost 6 bases, leaving 16 bases of the junction unmatched. The CDR3 nucleotides read TGCAGTGCCCTCAGCGACTCAGGGACTAGTTTCTCTGGGGCCAACGTCCTGACTTTC. Translation gives CSALSDSGTSFSGANVLTF.

In its sample, this clonotype was seen many times. The CDR3 coding sequence is TGCAGTGCTATGCGGGGGACCGACGAGCAGTACTTC. Its protein is CSAMRGTDEQYF. This chain uses TRBV20-1 with TRBJ2-7; TRBD2 matches at 7 bases. With V trimmed by 4 bases and J by 5 bases, 5 bases remained unmatched. The germline CDR1 and CDR2 sequences are DFQATT and SNEGSKA (reference sequence). The CDR3 has 12 residues.

This clonotype was observed once. This may be a read error: a much more frequent sequence differs by one nucleotide. The conserved phenylalanine or tryptophan is not found at the CDR3 terminus, so this likely reflects a read error. The chain combines TRBV7-6 with TRBJ1-1, with unresolved D. V was shortened by 1 base and J by 2 bases, with 5 bases between the two germline ends. This CDR3 region has 13 residues. Germline-derived CDR1 and CDR2 are SGHVS and FNYEAQ. The CDR3 reads CASSLEGNTEAFL. In DNA form, the CDR3 reads TGTGCCAGCAGCTTAGAGGGAAACACTGAAGCTTTCCTT.

This clonotype was seen repeatedly, ten times or more. The J gene is TRBJ2-7, the V gene TRBV14; TRBD2 matches at 11 bases. J lost 2 bases, V lost 0 bases, and 0 bases had no gene match. The CDR3 is made up of 15 amino acids. Germline values: CDR1 SGHDN, CDR2 FVKESK. The CDR3 coding sequence is TGTGCCAGCAGCCAAGAACTAGCGGGAGCCTACGAGCAGTACTTC. Its protein product is CASSQELAGAYEQYF.

This clonotype was detected many times. The chain uses TRBV28 and TRBJ2-7; 9 bases are a match to TRBD2. Germline V gene lookup returns CDR1 MDHEN and CDR2 SYDVKM. The CDR3 runs to 16 residues. The J segment lost 1 base and the V segment lost 6 bases, leaving 10 bases of the junction unmatched. Here the CDR3 reads CASRPLAGVVSYEQYF. The CDR3 DNA follows: TGTGCCAGCAGACCGTTAGCGGGAGTAGTTTCCTACGAGCAGTACTTC.